Shown below are 31 T cell receptor beta chains from a single sample sequenced in a study of blood T cells in healthy people across ages. A second PCR of 7 to 11 cycles used a sample-barcoded 5' primer and a J-beta primer mix. Using its own MiXCR run on the 5' RACE reads, TCRdb lists one record per CDR3 protein. This table holds around 2 million distinct CDR3 sequences, approximately 40% found once. Sequencing was performed on blood. These TCRs come from a human donor in good health.

This clonotype appeared a few times. The J gene is TRBJ2-3, the V gene TRBV7-8; D unresolved. CDR1 and CDR2 (germline): SGHVS, FQNEAQ. V lost 1 base to trimming and J lost 9 bases, with 8 bases between them. The CDR3 is 12 residues long. The chain's CDR3 is CASSLDVPTQYF. The CDR3, as DNA: TGTGCCAGCAGCTTAGATGTTCCCACGCAGTATTTT.

This clonotype was detected a few times. The rearrangement uses TRBV28 and TRBJ1-2; 11 nucleotides align to TRBD1. This CDR3 has 16 residues. Germline V gene data show CDR1 as MDHEN and CDR2 as SYDVKM. Unmatched junction bases numbered 9, after V lost 5 bases and J lost 4 bases. CDR3 protein: CASSEKWTGGSYGYTF. The DNA for the CDR3 is TGTGCCAGCAGTGAGAAATGGACAGGGGGCTCCTATGGCTACACCTTC.

The chain is built from TRBV4-3 and TRBJ1-5; D is unresolved. CDR3 length: 15 residues. Germline CDR1 and CDR2: LGHNA and YSLEER. V lost 0 bases, J lost 4 bases, and 10 bases lay in between. The CDR3 sequence: CASSQDPRRNQPQHF. The CDR3 region has the DNA TGCGCCAGCAGCCAAGATCCCCGTAGAAATCAGCCCCAGCATTTT.

The V and J genes are TRBV9 and TRBJ1-1, with 7 bases matching TRBD1. The CDR3 extends over 15 amino acids. With 4 bases clipped from V and 0 bases from J, the junction kept 6 bases outside the gene matches. Germline CDR1 SGDLS, CDR2 YYNGEE. The CDR3 reads CASSFLTGMNTEAFF. As DNA, the CDR3 is TGTGCCAGCAGCTTCCTGACAGGGATGAACACTGAAGCTTTCTTT.

This clonotype has only one observation. The chain links TRBV7-3 to TRBJ1-5, with a weak D call TRBD1 (6 bases). CDR3 length: 16 residues. From germline, CDR1 is SGHTA and CDR2 FQGTGA. V lost 8 bases and J 2 bases, leaving 19 bases between the germline ends. CDR3 in amino acids: CASSGRGIVCNQPQHF. CDR3 in DNA: TGTGCCAGCTCCGGGAGGGGGATAGTATGCAATCAGCCCCAGCATTTT. The full variable domain, completed using reference TRBV7-3 and TRBJ1-5, is GAGVSQTPSNKVTEKGKYVELRCDPISGHTALYWYRQSLGQGPEFLIYFQGTGAADDSGLPNDRFFAVRPEGSVSTLKIQRTERGDSAVYLCASSGRGIVCNQPQHFGDGTRLSIL.

The chain recombines TRBV9 with TRBJ1-6; 8 nucleotides agree with TRBD1. The CDR3 contains 14 residues. The germline V gene has CDR1 SGDLS and CDR2 YYNGEE. The V and J ends lost 0 bases and 10 bases, in that order; junction bases with no gene match: 3. The CDR3 DNA sequence: TGTGCCAGCAGCGTAGCAGGGGGCGGATCACCCCTCCACTTT. This gives the protein CASSVAGGGSPLHF.

The chain recombines TRBV4-2 with TRBJ2-7; D gene uncertain. The germline CDR1 and CDR2 sequences are LGHNA and YNFKEQ. Trimming took off 1 base at V and 2 bases at J, with 15 bases between the two ends. The CDR3 is 16 residues long. CDR3 in DNA: TGTGCCAGCAGCCAAGTTTTCGCCGTGGCGCCCTACGAGCAGTACTTC. Translated, it gives CASSQVFAVAPYEQYF.

With regard to this clonotype: At one of its ends the junction is not consistent with the germline gene, which may arise from a read error. The J gene is TRBJ2-1, the V gene TRBV10-3, with 15 bases identical to TRBD2. The CDR3 contains 15 residues. In germline, CDR1 is ENHRY, CDR2 SYGVKD. CDR3 amino acids: CTIRTSGGAVNEQFF. The CDR3 coding sequence is TGTACCATCAGGACTAGCGGGGGGGCCGTGAATGAGCAGTTCTTC.

As DNA, the CDR3 is TGTGCCAGCAGTTCCACAGGGATGGGCTACGAGCAGTACTTC. Translated, it gives CASSSTGMGYEQYF. The V and J genes are TRBV6-6 and TRBJ2-7; tentatively, D is TRBD1 (6 bases). CDR1 is MNHNY and CDR2 is SVGAGI in the germline V gene (reference sequence). This CDR3 is 14 amino acids long. Trimming took off 4 bases at V and 3 bases at J, with 13 bases between the two ends.

The chain is built from TRBV29-1 and TRBJ1-2; 9 bases match TRBD1. Germline loops: CDR1 SQVTM, CDR2 ANQGSEA. Trimming at V came to 6 bases and at J to 7 bases, leaving 3 bases not matched to a gene. This CDR3 contains 11 residues. CDR3 protein: CSVGQGVGYTF. The CDR3 nucleotides read TGCAGCGTGGGACAGGGAGTTGGCTACACCTTC.

This clonotype was seen only once. The chain recombines TRBV29-1 with TRBJ2-4; 11 nucleotides line up with TRBD2. The J call may be incorrect, as the DNA end agrees better with TRBJ2-7. The CDR3 length is 13 residues. Germline CDR1 reads SQVTM; CDR2 reads ANQGSEA. The CDR3 spells CSVPGTSGYEQYF. CDR3 nucleotides: TGCAGCGTCCCCGGGACTAGCGGTTACGAGCAGTACTTC.

This chain joins TRBV6-2 or TRBV6-3 and TRBJ2-7, with D tentatively TRBD1 (6 bases). The CDR3 is 12 residues long. The germline gives CDR1 MNHEY, CDR2 SVGEGT. V lost 9 bases and J 2 bases, leaving 11 bases between the germline ends. The CDR3 DNA follows: TGTGCCAGTGCAGGGGTAGCCTACGAGCAGTACTTC. Its protein product is CASAGVAYEQYF.

The chain carries TRBV2 and TRBJ1-5; D not resolved. Trimming shortened V by 6 bases and J by 0 bases, and 12 bases separated the two germline ends. Germline V CDR1 and CDR2: SNHLY, FYNNEI. The CDR3 runs to 15 residues. CDR3 bases: TGTGCCAGCAGGGAACCGGGAAATAGCAATCAGCCCCAGCATTTT. Translating gives CASREPGNSNQPQHF.

This clonotype was seen a few times. The chain joins TRBV5-1 to TRBJ2-7; a weak D match, TRBD1 (6 bases). This CDR3 comprises 14 residues. In germline, CDR1 is SGHRS, CDR2 YFSETQ. V shed 3 bases and J shed 0 bases, with 10 bases lying between them. CDR3 in amino acids: CASSSGQNSYEQYF. The DNA for the CDR3 is TGCGCCAGCAGCTCCGGACAGAACTCCTACGAGCAGTACTTC.

This clonotype occurred a few times. The chain carries TRBV24-1 and TRBJ2-4, with D perhaps being TRBD1 or TRBD2 (5 bases each). The CDR3 spans 16 residues. Germline V lookup: CDR1 KGHDR, CDR2 SFDVKD. V lost 7 bases, J lost 0 bases, and 15 bases lay in between. DNA for the CDR3: TGTGCCACCAGACAAAAGGGGACCTTAGCCAAAAACATTCAGTACTTC. Translating gives CATRQKGTLAKNIQYF.

In its sample, this clonotype was seen a few times. CDR3 nucleotide sequence: TGCGCCAGCAGCCAAGAAACCCCGGGACAGGGCGAAGATACGCAGTATTTT. As protein: CASSQETPGQGEDTQYF. V usage is TRBV4-3 and J usage is TRBJ2-3; the match to TRBD1 covers 9 bases. V dropped 0 bases and J dropped 5; count of bases not matched to a gene: 9. Germline V gene data show CDR1 as LGHNA and CDR2 as YSLEER. This CDR3 spans 17 amino acids.

The CDR3 reads CASSSGRRNEQFF. The DNA for the CDR3 is TGTGCCAGCAGCTCCGGACGGAGGAATGAGCAGTTCTTC. The chain recombines TRBV7-9 with TRBJ2-1; a weak D match, TRBD2 (5 bases). The CDR3 extends over 13 amino acids. V lost 4 bases to trimming and J lost 7 bases, with 11 bases between them. The germline V gene has CDR1 SEHNR and CDR2 FQNEAQ (reference sequence). Variable domain in full (rest from reference TRBV7-9 and TRBJ2-1): DTGVSQNPRHKITKRGQNVTFRCDPISEHNRLYWYRQTLGQGPEFLTYFQNEAQLEKSRLLSDRFSAERPKGSFSTLEIQRTEQGDSAMYLCASSSGRRNEQFFGPGTRLTVL.

The table lists this clonotype with a few counts. J is TRBJ1-2 and V is TRBV12-3 or TRBV12-4; 7 nucleotides match TRBD1. This CDR3 spans 14 amino acids. Trimming at V came to 5 bases and at J to 5 bases, leaving 8 bases not matched to a gene. The CDR3 reads CASSPGGQRYGYTF. The CDR3 DNA follows: TGTGCCAGCAGTCCAGGGGGTCAGAGGTATGGCTACACCTTC.

The chain is built from TRBV29-1 and TRBJ1-2; D unresolved. Deletions cut 3 bases from V and 4 bases from J, with 12 bases between. Germline-derived CDR1 and CDR2 are SQVTM and ANQGSEA. The CDR3 loop spans 13 amino acids. CDR3 DNA sequence: TGCAGCGTTGAGCGGGCGGCAGCCTATGGCTACACCTTC. Protein sequence: CSVERAAAYGYTF. The full variable domain, completed using reference TRBV29-1 and TRBJ1-2, is SAVISQKPSRDICQRGTSLTIQCQVDSQVTMMFWYRQQPGQSLTLIATANQGSEATYESGFVIDKFPISRPNLTFSTLTVSNMSPEDSSIYLCSVERAAAYGYTFGSGTRLTVV.

A note on this clonotype: The junction shows a germline mismatch at one end, possibly a read error. This chain links TRBV7-2 with TRBJ1-6; 8 nucleotides match TRBD1. Germline V gene sequence: CDR1 SGHTA, CDR2 FQGNSA. This CDR3 has 13 amino acids. The CDR3 here is CASSLTGASPLHF. The DNA of the CDR3 is TGCGCCAGCAGCTTGACAGGGGCTTCACCCCTCCACTTT.

The genes are TRBV4-2 and TRBJ2-1; 8 bases are shared with TRBD2. This CDR3 region has 16 residues. With 0 bases clipped from V and 5 bases from J, the junction kept 6 bases outside the gene matches. Germline loops: CDR1 LGHNA, CDR2 YNFKEQ. This CDR3 reads CASSQEGRGGHNEQFF. CDR3 coding DNA: TGTGCCAGCAGCCAAGAAGGGCGCGGGGGGCACAATGAGCAGTTCTTC.

The chain carries TRBV7-2 and TRBJ2-3; 8 bases map to TRBD2. V shed 5 bases and J 4 bases; nucleotides not matched to a gene: 11. CDR1 and CDR2 from the germline V gene are SGHTA and FQGNSA. CDR3 length: 16 residues. The CDR3 here is CASSRAGTRWADTQYF. The DNA for the CDR3 is TGTGCCAGCAGCAGAGCCGGGACTAGGTGGGCAGATACGCAGTATTTT.

With regard to this clonotype: The junction departs from the called germline gene at one end, perhaps through a read error. As DNA, the CDR3 is TGTTCCAGCAGCTCCGATGGGTTTGAAGCTTTCTTT. It encodes CSSSSDGFEAFF. The J gene is TRBJ1-1, the V gene TRBV7-9; D gene unclear. Germline V gene sequence: CDR1 SEHNR, CDR2 FQNEAQ (reference sequence). This CDR3 comprises 12 residues.

This clonotype was observed once. The chain's CDR3 is CASSWISGTLRADTQYF. CDR3 sequence (DNA): TGTGCCAGCAGCTGGATATCCGGGACTCTTAGGGCAGATACGCAGTATTTT. The chain couples TRBV7-2 to TRBJ2-3, with a weak D call TRBD2 (6 bases). The V end was cut by 4 bases, the J end by 4 bases, with 21 bases between. Germline CDR1 and CDR2: SGHTA and FQGNSA. The CDR3 has 17 amino acids.

This clonotype was seen more than once but under ten times. For the CDR3, the DNA is TGTGCCAGCAGTGATTACAGGGACCACGAGCAGTACTTC. This encodes CASSDYRDHEQYF. V is TRBV6-1 and J is TRBJ2-7, with D perhaps TRBD1 (6 bases). This CDR3 contains 13 residues. CDR1 is MNHNS, CDR2 SASEGT, per germline. V was trimmed by 3 bases and J by 5 bases, leaving 11 bases between them.

This clonotype was seen only a few times. The chain links TRBV10-3 to TRBJ2-1; D remains ambiguous. Germline lookup yields CDR1 ENHRY and CDR2 SYGVKD. V dropped 4 bases and J dropped 7 bases, with 8 bases sitting between them. The CDR3 runs 12 residues. CDR3 bases: TGTGCCATCAGTGGGGTGGATAATGAGCAGTTCTTC. Its translation: CAISGVDNEQFF.

V is TRBV6-5 and J is TRBJ2-5; 8 nucleotides agree with TRBD2. The CDR3 consists of 13 residues. CDR1 and CDR2 from the germline V gene are MNHEY and SVGAGI. Trimming at V came to 11 bases and at J to 4 bases, leaving 9 bases not matched to a gene. CDR3 DNA sequence: TGTGCCGCGGGGGGAGGAGGAGGAGAGACCCAGTACTTC. Residues: CAAGGGGGETQYF.

The V and J genes are TRBV9 and TRBJ1-1, with a weak D call TRBD1 (5 bases). The CDR3 extends over 16 amino acids. The ends were cut back, 1 base at V and 3 bases at J, with 16 bases in the middle. From germline, CDR1 is SGDLS and CDR2 YYNGEE. This CDR3 is CASSVSLNAGDTEAFF. The CDR3 DNA is TGTGCCAGCAGCGTATCCCTAAACGCGGGGGACACTGAAGCTTTCTTT.

Only one count was recorded for this clonotype. The chain employs TRBV7-2 and TRBJ1-2; D call uncertain. Germline CDR1 reads SGHTA; CDR2 reads FQGNSA. The CDR3 has 13 residues. V shed 7 bases and J shed 9 bases, with 18 bases lying between them. CDR3 residues: CASTDRGLGSYTF. The CDR3 DNA sequence: TGTGCCAGCACCGATAGAGGGCTAGGAAGCTACACCTTC.

In this sample, this clonotype turned up many times. The chain has TRBV29-1 and TRBJ2-5, with D possibly matching TRBD1 (6 bases). The CDR3 totals 12 residues. In germline, CDR1 is SQVTM, CDR2 ANQGSEA. With 7 bases removed from V and 0 bases from J, the gap between germline ends came to 9 bases. CDR3 sequence: CSARDNQETQYF. As DNA, the CDR3 is TGCAGCGCCCGGGACAACCAAGAGACCCAGTACTTC.

This clonotype has only a few counts. The V gene is TRBV12-3 or TRBV12-4, the J gene TRBJ1-5, with 8 bases aligning to TRBD1. Losses at the gene ends were 4 bases for V and 6 bases for J; bases not matched to a gene: 5. The CDR3 contains 14 residues. The CDR3: CASSSRTGTQPQHF. DNA of the CDR3: TGTGCCAGCAGTTCGAGGACAGGGACTCAGCCCCAGCATTTT.